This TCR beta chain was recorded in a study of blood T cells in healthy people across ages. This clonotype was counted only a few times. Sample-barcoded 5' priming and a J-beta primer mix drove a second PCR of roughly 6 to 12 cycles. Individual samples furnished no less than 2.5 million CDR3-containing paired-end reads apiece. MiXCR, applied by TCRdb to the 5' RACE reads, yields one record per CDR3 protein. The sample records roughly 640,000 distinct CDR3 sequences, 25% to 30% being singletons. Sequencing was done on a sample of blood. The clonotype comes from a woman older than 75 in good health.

CDR3 in DNA: TGCGCCAGCAGCTCTGGACGCGGCTCGAGCTCCTACAATGAGCAGTACTTC. It translates to CASSSGRGSSSYNEQYF. The chain recombines TRBV5-1 with TRBJ2-1; D is unclear. The J call is doubtful: the DNA matches TRBJ2-7 better. CDR3 length: 17 residues. The germline V gene has CDR1 SGHRS and CDR2 YFSETQ.